Shown below are 32 T cell receptor beta chains from a single sample sequenced in a study of cytomegalovirus exposure and HLA in healthy donors. PCR primers comprised 60 Vbeta and 13 Jbeta primers. Clones were sequenced by immunoSEQ multiplex PCR, and TCRdb holds only the in-frame ones, with some missing. This sample has under 200,000 clones, with roughly 13% found just once. Source material: PBMCs. The receptors here all came from a man aged 50 to 60 in good health and CMV-seropositive.

This sequence joins TRBV28 and TRBJ1-6; 9 nucleotides align to TRBD1. V lost 5 bases to trimming and J lost 2 bases; unmatched junction nucleotides: 16. Germline V gene lookup returns CDR1 MDHEN and CDR2 SYDVKM. The CDR3 loop spans 20 amino acids. The CDR3 nucleotides are TGTGCCAGCAGTCCCCCCCACCCGGGACAGGGTAAACCCTATAATTCACCCCTCCACTTT. It codes for CASSPPHPGQGKPYNSPLHF.

The chain employs TRBV5-1 and TRBJ1-5; unclear D gene. V was trimmed by 0 bases and J by 0 bases, leaving 7 bases between them. Germline CDR1 reads SGHRS; CDR2 reads YFSETQ. This CDR3 is 15 amino acids long. The CDR3 sequence is CASSLGPVSNQPQHF. CDR3 in DNA: TGCGCCAGCAGCTTGGGCCCAGTTAGCAATCAGCCCCAGCATTTT.

This clone showed up just a few times. The rearrangement uses TRBV25-1 and TRBJ2-4; D perhaps matches TRBD1 (5 bases). Between the trimmed V and J ends, which lost 4 bases and 9 bases, there was a span of 16 bases. Per the germline V gene, CDR1 is MGHDK and CDR2 is SYGVNS. The CDR3 length is 14 residues. The CDR3 DNA is TGTGCCAGCAGTGTTGCTGGGGCGTTTGGCATTCAGTACTTC. It specifies CASSVAGAFGIQYF.

The rearrangement links TRBV10-3 to TRBJ2-5; 10 bases align to TRBD1. Germline V gene data show CDR1 as ENHRY and CDR2 as SYGVKD. This CDR3 spans 15 amino acids. V dropped 7 bases and J dropped 4; count of bases not matched to a gene: 9. The CDR3: CAIKGGDRGRETQYF. The CDR3 DNA reads TGTGCCATCAAAGGTGGGGACAGGGGACGAGAGACCCAGTACTTC.

This clone was seen a handful of times. This chain links TRBV7-8 with TRBJ2-7; the match to TRBD1 covers 8 bases. The CDR3 has 15 residues. Germline assignment: CDR1 SGHVS and CDR2 FQNEAQ. J lost 3 bases, V lost 0 bases, and 4 bases had no gene match. This CDR3 reads CASSLAQGDLYEQYF. DNA of the CDR3: TGTGCCAGCAGCTTAGCACAGGGGGATCTCTACGAGCAGTACTTC.

There are a few counts of this clone. The J gene is TRBJ1-1, the V gene TRBV28; 7 bases map to TRBD1. CDR1 and CDR2 (germline): MDHEN, SYDVKM. There are 14 residues in the CDR3. V trimming: 5 bases; J trimming: 0 bases; junction bases outside the gene matches: 3. The DNA of the CDR3 is TGTGCCAGCAGTGGGACAGTGATGAACACTGAAGCTTTCTTT. Translating it yields CASSGTVMNTEAFF.

A few counts support this clone. Other DNA sequences of this sample code for an identical CDR3. V and J are TRBV7-9 and TRBJ2-5, with 7 bases aligning to TRBD1. CDR1 and CDR2 from the germline V gene are SEHNR and FQNEAQ (reference sequence). The CDR3 has 14 amino acids. V lost 1 base and J lost 4; bases outside the gene matches: 3. The CDR3 sequence is CASSLDTGVETQYF. Here the CDR3 DNA reads TGTGCCAGCAGCTTAGACACAGGGGTAGAGACCCAGTACTTC.

There are a few counts of this clone. The chain employs TRBV19 and TRBJ1-5; TRBD1 agrees at 8 bases. Germline loops: CDR1 LNHDA, CDR2 SQIVND (reference sequence). After removal of 0 bases from V and 9 bases from J, the junction contained 7 bases not matched to a gene. CDR3 length: 15 amino acids. Written as DNA, the CDR3 is TGTGCCAGTAGTATAGATGGGACAGGTGGATCGCCCCAGCATTTT. It yields the protein CASSIDGTGGSPQHF.

The chain employs TRBV7-2 and TRBJ1-4; TRBD1 might be the D (5 bases). Trimming took off 5 bases at V and 0 bases at J, with 13 bases between the two ends. CDR1 is SGHTA and CDR2 is FQGNSA in the germline V gene. The CDR3 totals 16 residues. The CDR3 region is CASSTWGTATNEKLFF. Written as DNA, the CDR3 is TGTGCCAGCAGCACCTGGGGGACTGCAACTAATGAAAAACTGTTTTTT.

The chain couples TRBV6-1 to TRBJ2-1; TRBD1 agrees at 10 bases. The length of the CDR3 is 20 residues. The V segment lost 3 bases and the J segment 7 bases; nucleotides outside the gene matches: 21. Per germline, CDR1 MNHNS and CDR2 SASEGT. The CDR3 sequence is CASSEIRGTGAFFSANEQFF. In DNA, the CDR3 is TGTGCCAGCAGTGAGATACGAGGGACAGGGGCCTTCTTCTCGGCGAATGAGCAGTTCTTC.

The chain combines TRBV7-6 with TRBJ2-4, with D possibly TRBD1 on 5 matching bases. Germline CDR1 and CDR2: SGHVS and FNYEAQ. The V gene lost 5 bases and the J gene lost 7 bases, with 15 bases spanning the gap. The CDR3 sequence is 14 residues long. The CDR3 sequence: CASSDSSPRNIQYF. DNA of the CDR3: TGTGCCAGCAGCGACAGCTCACCACGGAACATTCAGTACTTC. Combining the CDR3 with reference TRBV7-6 and TRBJ2-4 gives the whole variable domain GAGVSQSPRYKVTKRGQDVALRCDPISGHVSLYWYRQALGQGPEFLTYFNYEAQQDKSGLPNDRFSAERPEGSISTLTIQRTEQRDSAMYRCASSDSSPRNIQYFGAGTRLSVL.

The sample holds a few counts of this clone. This chain uses TRBV28 with TRBJ1-2; 7 bases align to TRBD1. Germline CDR1 is MDHEN and CDR2 is SYDVKM. V lost 7 bases and J lost 0; bases outside the gene matches: 5. This CDR3 has 14 amino acids. This CDR3 reads CASTRDSANYGYTF. In DNA form, the CDR3 reads TGTGCCAGCACCCGGGACAGTGCTAACTATGGCTACACCTTC.

This clone was seen a handful of times. This chain joins TRBV4-3 and TRBJ2-6; the D gene is possibly TRBD2 (5 bases). The CDR3 is 18 residues long. V was trimmed by 0 bases and J by 0 bases, leaving 12 bases between them. Germline CDR1 and CDR2: LGHNA and YSLEER. For the CDR3, the DNA is TGCGCCAGCAGCCAAGATGTCGGGGATCTCTCTGGGGCCAACGTCCTGACTTTC. Translated, it gives CASSQDVGDLSGANVLTF.

Only a few counts were recorded for this clone. This chain links TRBV5-8 with TRBJ1-1; D unresolved. The germline V gene encodes CDR1 SGHTS and CDR2 YDEGEE. CDR3 length: 14 residues. V was cut by 7 bases and J by 0 bases, with 13 bases left in between. The CDR3 loop is CASGREWLNTEAFF. The CDR3 DNA sequence: TGTGCCAGCGGTCGGGAGTGGTTGAACACTGAAGCTTTCTTT.

This chain joins TRBV7-9 and TRBJ1-3; TRBD1 matches at 7 bases. CDR1 is SEHNR, CDR2 FQNEAQ, per germline (reference sequence). The V segment lost 11 bases and the J segment 0 bases; nucleotides outside the gene matches: 10. The CDR3 covers 15 residues. The CDR3 nucleotides read TGTGCCGCGGCCCAGGGACAGAGCTCTGGAAACACCATATATTTT. The encoded protein is CAAAQGQSSGNTIYF.

This clone was observed a few times. The CDR3 loop is CASSIRLDTGELFF. The CDR3, as DNA: TGTGCCAGTAGTATTCGGCTAGATACCGGGGAGCTGTTTTTT. The chain combines TRBV19 with TRBJ2-2; D not certain. Germline assignment: CDR1 LNHDA and CDR2 SQIVND (reference sequence). The ends were cut back, 3 bases at V and 5 bases at J, with 10 bases in the middle. The length of the CDR3 is 14 residues.

The V and J genes are TRBV6-1 and TRBJ1-1; 7 nucleotides agree with TRBD1. After removal of 5 bases from V and 9 bases from J, the junction contained 12 bases not matched to a gene. This CDR3 region has 14 residues. Germline V gene lookup returns CDR1 MNHNS and CDR2 SASEGT. The CDR3 loop is CASSYTGDLIKAFF. In DNA form, the CDR3 reads TGTGCCAGCAGTTATACAGGGGACCTAATAAAAGCTTTCTTT.

This clone was detected only a few times. The V gene is TRBV15, the J gene TRBJ2-3; 7 bases agree with TRBD1. The germline V gene has CDR1 LNHNV and CDR2 YYDKDF (reference sequence). Germline trimming cut 0 bases from V and 6 bases from J; bases unmatched to any gene: 6. The CDR3 totals 15 residues. The CDR3 sequence: CATSRETGWMDTQYF. In DNA, the CDR3 is TGTGCCACCAGCAGAGAGACAGGGTGGATGGATACGCAGTATTTT.

This clone has just one count. V is TRBV7-2 and J is TRBJ2-5, with TRBD1 matching 11 bases. CDR1 and CDR2 from the germline V gene are SGHTA and FQGNSA. The V gene end was trimmed by 5 bases and the J gene end by 4 bases; junction bases not matched to a gene: 9. The CDR3 totals 16 residues. The CDR3 DNA sequence: TGTGCCAGCAGCCGGACAGGGGGCGTAGGTGGAGAGACCCAGTACTTC. Translation: CASSRTGGVGGETQYF.

This clone has only a few counts. This chain joins TRBV6-1 and TRBJ2-1, with TRBD2 matching over 10 bases. The germline gives CDR1 MNHNS, CDR2 SASEGT. The CDR3 is 15 amino acids. With V trimmed by 7 bases and J by 2 bases, 5 bases remained unmatched. CDR3 bases: TGTGCCAGCATCCGGACTAGCGGTGCCTACAATGAGCAGTTCTTC. Its translation: CASIRTSGAYNEQFF.

The J gene is TRBJ1-2, the V gene TRBV6-1, with 9 bases that match TRBD1. The junction had 2 bases not matched to a gene; V was cut back by 4 bases and J by 2 bases. Germline V gene lookup returns CDR1 MNHNS and CDR2 SASEGT. The CDR3 spans 14 residues. In DNA form, the CDR3 reads TGTGCCAGCAGTGCAGGGACAGGGAACTATGGCTACACCTTC. Translating it yields CASSAGTGNYGYTF.

This rearrangement joins TRBV10-2 to TRBJ1-1, with 8 nucleotides matching TRBD1. Trimming cost V 0 bases and J 9 bases; bases outside gene matches: 3. The germline V gene encodes CDR1 WSHSY and CDR2 SAAADI. The CDR3 loop spans 13 amino acids. CDR3 nucleotide sequence: TGCGCCAGCAGTGAGTCTTGGGACAGGCAAGCTTTCTTT. This translates into CASSESWDRQAFF.

In regard to this clone: A single base is all that separates this from a far larger clone, so a read error is likely. The sample contains more than one DNA sequence encoding this CDR3. The J gene is TRBJ2-1, the V gene TRBV13, with D tentatively TRBD2 (6 bases). The CDR3 runs 13 residues. Germline-derived CDR1 and CDR2 are PRHDT and FYEKMQ (reference sequence). V was clipped by 0 bases and J by 6 bases, with 6 bases between them. The CDR3: CASSLGGGNEQFF. CDR3 nucleotides: TGTGCCAGCAGCTTAGGGGGGGGCAATGAGCAGTTCTTC.

A few counts support this clone. This chain links TRBV5-1 with TRBJ2-6; the D gene is possibly TRBD2 (6 bases). Germline values: CDR1 SGHRS, CDR2 YFSETQ. CDR3 size: 16 residues. Between the trimmed V and J ends, which lost 4 bases and 2 bases, there was a span of 13 bases. The DNA for the CDR3 is TGCGCCAGCAGCCTTGCGGGATCTCCTGGGGCCAACGTCCTGACTTTC. As protein: CASSLAGSPGANVLTF.

The chain joins TRBV21-1 to TRBJ2-5; TRBD2 is the table's D call, not checked against the DNA. TRBV21-1 is described as a pseudogene. The CDR3 has 16 amino acids. The CDR3: CASSNSAGPKQETQYF. CDR3 sequence (DNA): TGTGCCAGCAGCAATTCAGCGGGACCGAAGCAAGAGACCCAGTACTTC.

This clone was picked up a small number of times. The rearrangement joins TRBV30 to TRBJ2-1; D is possibly TRBD2 (6 bases). Germline loops: CDR1 GTSNPN, CDR2 SVGIG (reference sequence). This CDR3 has 16 residues. V was clipped by 5 bases and J by 2 bases, with 19 bases between them. CDR3 protein: CAWSEGRGIPYNEQFF. CDR3 coding DNA: TGTGCCTGGTCCGAGGGACGGGGGATACCCTACAATGAGCAGTTCTTC. The full variable domain, its missing parts supplied by reference TRBV30 and TRBJ2-1, is SQTIHQWPATLVQPVGSPLSLECTVEGTSNPNLYWYRQAAGRGLQLLFYSVGIGQISSEVPQNLSASRPQDRQFILSSKKLLLSDSGFYLCAWSEGRGIPYNEQFFGPGTRLTVL.

This sequence joins TRBV6-5 and TRBJ2-2; perhaps TRBD1 as D (5 bases). V dropped 6 bases and J dropped 5 bases, with 7 bases sitting between them. The germline V gene encodes CDR1 MNHEY and CDR2 SVGAGI. CDR3 size: 12 residues. The CDR3 DNA sequence: TGTGCCAGCAGGACAGCTACCGGGGAGCTGTTTTTT. It specifies CASRTATGELFF.

The chain combines TRBV18 with TRBJ2-1; 12 positions agree with TRBD2. The germline gives CDR1 KGHSH, CDR2 LQKENI. Trimming removed 1 base from V and 6 bases from J; junction bases left unmatched: 10. The CDR3 extends over 18 amino acids. In DNA form, the CDR3 reads TGTGCCAGCTCACCACTAACGTCTAGCGGGGGGGCCTCCAATGAGCAGTTCTTC. The encoded protein is CASSPLTSSGGASNEQFF.

V is TRBV5-1 and J is TRBJ1-4, with D possibly being TRBD1 (5 bases). The CDR3 runs 13 residues. Germline V CDR1 and CDR2: SGHRS, YFSETQ. V shed 6 bases and J shed 8 bases, with 14 bases lying between them. As DNA, the CDR3 is TGCGCCAGCACCCCACATCAGGGAGAAAAACTGTTTTTT. The encoded protein is CASTPHQGEKLFF.

V gene TRBV11-3 combines with J gene TRBJ2-7; tentative D call: TRBD1 (6 bases). CDR3 size: 13 residues. Between the trimmed V and J ends, which lost 2 bases and 5 bases, there was a span of 10 bases. Germline CDR1 SGHNT, CDR2 YENEEA. CDR3 protein: CASSLNRDHEQYV. As DNA, the CDR3 is TGTGCCAGCAGCTTAAACAGGGACCACGAGCAGTACGTC.

The chain carries TRBV15 and TRBJ1-4; maybe TRBD1 (5 bases). CDR1 and CDR2 (germline): LNHNV, YYDKDF (reference sequence). The V gene lost 0 bases and the J gene lost 6 bases, with 11 bases spanning the gap. The CDR3 is made up of 15 amino acids. DNA for the CDR3: TGTGCCACCAGCAGAGAGGTACGGGGGGATGAAAAACTGTTTTTT. It translates to CATSREVRGDEKLFF.

A few counts support this clone. The chain links TRBV5-1 to TRBJ2-5, with TRBD2 as a possible D gene (6 bases). Trimming left V 2 bases short and J 2 bases short, with 19 bases between. Germline V lookup: CDR1 SGHRS, CDR2 YFSETQ. The CDR3 runs 17 residues. CDR3 protein: CASSLAGTPGGQETQYF. The CDR3 DNA reads TGCGCCAGCAGCTTAGCCGGGACTCCCGGGGGACAAGAGACCCAGTACTTC.